This T cell receptor (beta chain) stems from a study of vaccination effects on CD4 cells after COVID-19. A note on this clone: Its target is unknown. The same CDR3 can be traced to other DNA sequences in this sample.

Pools of viral peptides were used by the ViraFEST assay to expand antigen-specific CD4+ T cells ahead of sequencing. The culture ran for 10 days, and then CD4+ T cells were isolated. CDR3 length equals 14 residues. Germline V gives CDR1 LNHNV, CDR2 YYDKDF (reference sequence). The trim removed 5 bases at V and 2 bases at J, leaving 3 bases unmatched. Here immunoSEQ multiplex PCR was the method, and the copy in TCRdb shows in-frame clones only, minus some. This table has 50,000 to 65,000 clones, 65% to 90% appearing once. The clonotype was recovered from a human donor who received a COVID-19 vaccine. The chain recombines TRBV15 with TRBJ1-3; TRBD1 agrees at 7 bases. The sample in question was CD4+ T cells from PBMCs cultured with HCoV-229E spike peptides, obtained before COVID-19 vaccination. The CDR3 reads CATSGGTAGNTIYF. CDR3 nucleotide sequence: TGTGCCACCAGCGGCGGGACAGCTGGAAACACCATATATTTT.